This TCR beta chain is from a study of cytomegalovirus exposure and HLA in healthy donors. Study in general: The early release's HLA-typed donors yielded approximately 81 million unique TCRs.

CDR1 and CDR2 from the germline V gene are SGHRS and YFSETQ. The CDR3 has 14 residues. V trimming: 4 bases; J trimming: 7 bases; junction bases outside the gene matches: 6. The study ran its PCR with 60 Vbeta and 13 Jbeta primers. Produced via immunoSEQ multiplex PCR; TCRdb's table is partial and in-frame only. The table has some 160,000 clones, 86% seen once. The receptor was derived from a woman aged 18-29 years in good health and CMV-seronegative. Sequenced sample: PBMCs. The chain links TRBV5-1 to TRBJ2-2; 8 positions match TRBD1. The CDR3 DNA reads TGCGCCAGCAGCACTGGACAGGGTAACGGGGAGCTGTTTTTT. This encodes CASSTGQGNGELFF.